This TCR beta chain was recorded in a study of cytomegalovirus exposure and HLA in healthy donors. Study findings and constraints: A later analysis found first-cohort TCR clusters tended to co-occur in the 90 to 150 validation repertoires. Specificity for CMV antigens was confirmed in vitro for a few of the CMV-associated chains. Researchers catalogued some 160 TCR beta chains as cytomegalovirus-associated. Most TCR sequences were seen very rarely across donors, but some public TCRs occurred in many.

The CDR3 contains 14 residues. V gave up 0 bases and J gave up 4 bases, with 10 bases separating them. Germline V CDR1 and CDR2: GTSNPN, SVGIG (reference sequence). Sequencing used immunoSEQ multiplex PCR; TCRdb keeps in-frame clones, though not all of them. The table lists over 250,000 clones, 80% to 90% of them singletons. This clone was seen a single time. Its antigen is not known. This receptor was obtained from a woman younger than 35 in good health and CMV-seronegative. The J gene is TRBJ1-3, the V gene TRBV30; no clear D gene. Sample: PBMCs. The CDR3 sequence: CAWSVRGGGNTIYF. The DNA for the CDR3 is TGTGCCTGGAGTGTACGAGGAGGAGGAAACACCATATATTTT.